One sample yielded the 12 T cell receptor beta chains listed below, sequenced in a study of T cell repertoires in cytomegalovirus infection. Each CDR3 protein is one row after TCRdb ran MiXCR on the reads. The data contain a few hundred thousand distinct CDR3 sequences, about a sixth of them singletons. Sequencing used PBMCs. Receptor source: a human donor in good health (CMV status not recorded). Some clones in this sample may be carry-over from other donors' samples.

The chain uses TRBV6-2 or TRBV6-3 and TRBJ2-1; tentatively, D is TRBD1 (5 bases). The CDR3 loop spans 10 amino acids. Between the trimmed V and J ends, which lost 5 bases and 12 bases, there was a span of 8 bases. Germline lookup yields CDR1 MNHEY and CDR2 SVGEGT. Here the CDR3 reads CASSNRRQFF. The CDR3 coding sequence is TGTGCCAGCAGTAACAGGAGGCAGTTCTTC.

This clonotype has a count of ten or more. V gene TRBV19 combines with J gene TRBJ1-1, with a weak D call TRBD1 (6 bases). Germline CDR1 reads LNHDA; CDR2 reads SQIVND (reference sequence). With 7 bases removed from V and 0 bases from J, the gap between germline ends came to 18 bases. The CDR3 length is 16 residues. CDR3 in amino acids: CASMMLGQRMNTEAFF. The CDR3 DNA sequence: TGTGCCAGTATGATGTTGGGACAACGCATGAACACTGAAGCTTTCTTT.

This clonotype was picked up many times. V is TRBV11-2 and J is TRBJ2-7; 10 nucleotides line up with TRBD1. The CDR3 length is 14 residues. CDR1 and CDR2 (germline): SGHAT, FQNNGV. V was clipped by 5 bases and J by 5 bases; unmatched bases: 6. CDR3: CASSGRDRGNEQYF. The CDR3 coding sequence is TGTGCCAGCAGCGGCCGGGACAGGGGCAACGAGCAGTACTTC. The full variable domain, rest sourced from reference TRBV11-2 and TRBJ2-7, is EAGVAQSPRYKIIEKRQSVAFWCNPISGHATLYWYQQILGQGPKLLIQFQNNGVVDDSQLPKDRFSAERLKGVDSTLKIQPAKLEDSAVYLCASSGRDRGNEQYFGPGTRLTVT.

The chain couples TRBV18 to TRBJ2-7, with a tentative D call TRBD1 (6 bases). V lost 1 base and J 9 bases, leaving 22 bases between the germline ends. The CDR3 is made up of 16 amino acids. CDR1 is KGHSH and CDR2 is LQKENI in the germline V gene. The CDR3 sequence: CASSPQQGTIAEWQYF. The CDR3 DNA is TGTGCCAGCTCACCACAACAGGGCACCATCGCCGAGTGGCAGTACTTC.

This clonotype was counted ten times or more. The V call is TRBV7-9, the J call TRBJ2-5, with no clear D. CDR1 is SEHNR, CDR2 FQNEAQ, per germline (reference sequence). The CDR3 is 13 residues long. V lost 5 bases to trimming and J lost 5 bases, with 12 bases between them. In nucleotides, the CDR3 is TGTGCCAGCAGCGACGGCCCTGGGGAGACCCAGTACTTC. Encoded protein: CASSDGPGETQYF.

J is TRBJ1-1 and V is TRBV12-3 or TRBV12-4; D ambiguous. The V gene lost 7 bases and the J gene lost 3 bases, with 15 bases spanning the gap. The CDR3 runs to 14 residues. The CDR3 DNA sequence: TGTGCCAGCAACAAACACACGGGGTACACTGAAGCTTTCTTT. This encodes CASNKHTGYTEAFF.

This clonotype was counted only a few times. The chain couples TRBV7-9 to TRBJ1-2, with D uncertain. The CDR3 loop spans 14 amino acids. Germline lookup yields CDR1 SEHNR and CDR2 FQNEAQ (reference sequence). V was shortened by 4 bases and J by 2 bases, with 11 bases between the two germline ends. The chain's CDR3 is CASSSGGVNYGYTF. The CDR3 DNA follows: TGTGCCAGCAGCTCCGGCGGGGTGAACTATGGCTACACCTTC. Supplemented by reference TRBV7-9 and TRBJ1-2, the full variable domain reads DTGVSQNPRHKITKRGQNVTFRCDPISEHNRLYWYRQTLGQGPEFLTYFQNEAQLEKSRLLSDRFSAERPKGSFSTLEIQRTEQGDSAMYLCASSSGGVNYGYTFGSGTRLTVV.

This clonotype was counted between two and nine times. V is TRBV15 and J is TRBJ2-7; tentative D call: TRBD2 (6 bases). Deletions cut 1 base from V and 4 bases from J, with 17 bases between. Germline CDR1 is LNHNV and CDR2 is YYDKDF (reference sequence). This CDR3 region has 16 residues. The CDR3 DNA is TGTGCCACCAGCAGAGTAAACCGGGACGGGGGATACGAGCAGTACTTC. Translated, it gives CATSRVNRDGGYEQYF. The full variable domain, completed using reference TRBV15 and TRBJ2-7, is DAMVIQNPRYQVTQFGKPVTLSCSQTLNHNVMYWYQQKSSQAPKLLFHYYDKDFNNEADTPDNFQSRRPNTSFCFLDIRSPGLGDTAMYLCATSRVNRDGGYEQYFGPGTRLTVT.

As for this clonotype: Compared with germline, one end of the junction differs, possibly owing to a read error. This chain links TRBV7-7 with TRBJ2-1, with D possibly being TRBD2 (6 bases). The CDR3 spans 15 residues. From germline, CDR1 is SSHAT and CDR2 FNYEAQ (reference sequence). The CDR3 here is CASSAGTLAYNEQFF. The CDR3 DNA reads as TGTGCTAGCAGCGCGGGGACTCTTGCCTACAATGAGCAGTTCTTC.

The chain carries TRBV11-2 and TRBJ1-4; D uncertain. Between the trimmed V and J ends, which lost 5 bases and 3 bases, there was a span of 10 bases. The CDR3 sequence is 14 residues long. Germline V gene sequence: CDR1 SGHAT, CDR2 FQNNGV. The DNA of the CDR3 is TGTGCCAGCAGCCTGGACTTGGCTAATGAAAAACTGTTTTTT. Translated: CASSLDLANEKLFF.

The rearrangement links TRBV2 to TRBJ2-1; D unresolved. Germline assignment: CDR1 SNHLY and CDR2 FYNNEI. Trimming pared 5 bases from V and 10 bases from J, leaving 15 bases between. This CDR3 has 13 residues. CDR3 protein: CASSSIRDGEQFF. The CDR3 DNA follows: TGTGCCAGCAGTTCGATTAGAGACGGGGAGCAGTTCTTC.

This chain joins TRBV6-2 or TRBV6-3 and TRBJ2-3; weak D call: TRBD1 (6 bases). Trimming left V 6 bases short and J 6 bases short, with 7 bases between. The CDR3 has 11 amino acids. Germline CDR1 reads MNHEY; CDR2 reads SVGEGT. CDR3 amino acids: CASRQGDTQYF. The CDR3 region has the DNA TGTGCCAGCAGGCAGGGGGATACGCAGTATTTT.